This TCR beta chain was found in a study of T-cell memory formation after mild COVID-19 (dated by TCRdb to the early 2020s). Background for the entire study: Most TCR sequence clusters were specific to one of the two donors. In a couple of donors, T-cell clones that expanded and contracted after mild COVID-19 were tracked by sequencing TCRalpha and TCRbeta repertoires over time. The cohort was made up of two young adult volunteers, one female and one male, who were previously healthy. Overall results and qualifications from the work: Only two mild cases were covered by the study, and larger cohorts that include severe cases with pre-infection samples were considered necessary. SARS-CoV-2 specificity of the second-wave clones peaking on day 37 was not confirmed. Clones contracting from day 15 to 85 had balanced CD4/CD8 phenotypes, while a second wave expanding from day 15 to 37 was biased towards CD4+. Contracting CD4+ clones appeared mostly in the CM and EM memory subsets, whereas CD8+ clones were enriched in EMRA. Some responding clones were found in pre-infection memory, which suggests that pre-existing cross-reactive memory T cells took part in the SARS-CoV-2 response.

Ficoll-Paque density gradient centrifugation was used to isolate PBMCs. The listed sequencing device is Illumina NovaSeq 6000. Using 5'RACE with constant-segment primers, TCRalpha and TCRbeta cDNA libraries were constructed, with sample barcodes and unique molecular identifiers added in the process. RNA was extracted from every sample with Trizol reagent. The libraries were amplified in two PCR steps, and the second step added a second sample barcode and Illumina TruSeq adapters. Libraries were sequenced on an Illumina NovaSeq with 2 x 150 bp paired-end reads. From the authors' description of their analysis: Reads were demultiplexed and collapsed into UMI-guided consensus sequences with migec v1.2.7. Using mixcr v2.1.11, UMI consensuses were aligned to TRA and TRB V and J templates and then assembled into clonotypes. A clonotype was counted as expanded or contracted only if both edgeR and NoisET called the change significant, with noise models trained on biological replicates. edgeR calls used a false discovery rate-adjusted p below 0.01 and a log2 fold-change threshold of 1. As an exploratory analysis of dynamics, max-normalized trajectories of the 1000 most abundant clonotypes were examined with PCA combined with hierarchical clustering. Each responding clone was given a CD4 or CD8 phenotype based on the CD4+ and CD8+ repertoires, which had been sequenced separately. Clones were called with MiXCR by TCRdb after fastp trimmed the public reads at Q25, and only in-frame beta chains were retained. Each entry is one CDR3 protein sequence, shown with its most common DNA and genes. TCRdb, not the original authors, processed these V and J calls. Within this sample are fewer than 500,000 distinct CDR3 sequences, with around a quarter of them counted one time only. The ten largest clones capture approximately 12% of the sample.

Including the terminal cysteine and phenylalanine, the CDR3 comprises 15 residues. Only the CDR3 part of the read is kept: 45 bases, read in frame from the first base. From the germline V gene (reference sequence), CDR1 is LNHDA and CDR2 is SQIVND. The V end gives up 7 bases and the J end 5 bases, leaving 12 bases in the junction not matched to a gene. This clonotype has just a few counts. The specificity of this receptor is unknown. The record has no base qualities; no much larger clone is one base away. The chain joins TRBV19 to TRBJ1-1; TRBD1 agrees with 8 junctional bases. This sequence was found in an adult woman who had mild COVID-19 (a few samples of this study predate the infection). The sample titles of this study are shuffled in the database, so cell type and time point are left out; the donor was told from shared clones. Material: PBMCs or a T cell subset sorted from them (not recorded which). The encoded CDR3 is CASTRARGRDTEAFF. The DNA reads as follows: TGTGCCAGTACGAGGGCCAGGGGGCGGGATACTGAAGCTTTCTTT.